These 27 T cell receptor beta chains were sequenced from one sample in a study of cytomegalovirus exposure and HLA in healthy donors. With 60 Vbeta and 13 Jbeta primers, the PCR was carried out. Assay used: immunoSEQ multiplex PCR; TCRdb lists only in-frame clones, some missing. The sample lists under 95,000 clones; 76% were seen once. Source material: PBMCs. Every receptor here comes from a man aged 30 to 39 in good health and CMV-seropositive.

The V gene is TRBV11-2, the J gene TRBJ2-2, with 8 bases identical to TRBD1. The trim removed 4 bases at V and 2 bases at J, leaving 9 bases unmatched. The germline V gene encodes CDR1 SGHAT and CDR2 FQNNGV. The CDR3 runs 17 residues. CDR3 in DNA: TGTGCCAGCAGCTCGGGGAACAGGGGGATTAACACCGGGGAGCTGTTTTTT. Amino acid sequence: CASSSGNRGINTGELFF.

The rearrangement joins TRBV5-5 to TRBJ2-1; 10 bases are shared with TRBD2. The CDR3 has 17 amino acids. V shed 1 base and J 4 bases; nucleotides not matched to a gene: 8. Germline CDR1 and CDR2: SGHKS and YYEKEE (reference sequence). The CDR3 DNA follows: TGTGCCAGCAGCTTGAGTCTGACTAGCGGGCGATACAATGAGCAGTTCTTC. It is translated as CASSLSLTSGRYNEQFF.

The chain employs TRBV29-1 and TRBJ1-1; 8 bases agree with TRBD1. Trimming took 6 bases from V and 3 from J; bases not matched to a gene: 3. Germline-derived CDR1 and CDR2 are SQVTM and ANQGSEA. The CDR3 loop spans 12 amino acids. DNA of the CDR3: TGCAGCGTCGGACAGGGACACACTGAAGCTTTCTTT. Residues: CSVGQGHTEAFF.

The chain joins TRBV19 to TRBJ2-1; TRBD1 might be the D (7 bases). CDR3 size: 15 residues. CDR1 is LNHDA and CDR2 is SQIVND in the germline V gene (reference sequence). V was cut by 4 bases and J by 3 bases, with 13 bases left in between. CDR3 region: CASSKGGQLYNEQFF. The DNA of the CDR3 is TGTGCCAGTAGTAAGGGGGGACAGCTCTACAATGAGCAGTTCTTC.

The chain uses TRBV7-9 and TRBJ2-2; 8 bases align to TRBD2. There are 16 residues in the CDR3. The germline V gene encodes CDR1 SEHNR and CDR2 FQNEAQ (reference sequence). The V gene end was trimmed by 5 bases and the J gene end by 6 bases; junction bases not matched to a gene: 11. This CDR3 is CASSPRAAGAPGELFF. CDR3 nucleotide sequence: TGTGCCAGCAGCCCCCGTGCAGCGGGAGCTCCCGGGGAGCTGTTTTTT.

This clone was picked up a small number of times. V usage is TRBV4-3 and J usage is TRBJ1-5; weak D call: TRBD1 (5 bases). V was clipped by 1 base and J by 1 base, with 11 bases between them. CDR1 and CDR2 (germline): LGHNA, YSLEER. This CDR3 contains 16 residues. The CDR3 DNA sequence: TGCGCCAGCAGCCAAGTAGCAGGGATAAGCAATCAGCCCCAGCATTTT. Its protein product is CASSQVAGISNQPQHF.

This chain connects TRBV6-1 to TRBJ1-6; D is perhaps TRBD1 (6 bases). Trimming pared 5 bases from V and 1 base from J, leaving 9 bases between. CDR1 is MNHNS, CDR2 SASEGT, per germline. This CDR3 comprises 15 residues. The DNA for the CDR3 is TGTGCCAGCAGTTTAAGGGGGTCCTATAATTCACCCCTCCACTTT. The encoded protein is CASSLRGSYNSPLHF.

The gene calls are TRBV7-3 and TRBJ2-3; a weak D match, TRBD1 (6 bases). The CDR3 has 15 residues. The germline V gene has CDR1 SGHTA and CDR2 FQGTGA. The V end was cut by 3 bases, the J end by 2 bases, with 12 bases between. The CDR3 nucleotides are TGTGCCAGCAGCTTCACGGGACACATCACAGATACGCAGTATTTT. This gives the protein CASSFTGHITDTQYF. The whole variable domain, filled in from reference TRBV7-3 and TRBJ2-3, reads GAGVSQTPSNKVTEKGKYVELRCDPISGHTALYWYRQSLGQGPEFLIYFQGTGAADDSGLPNDRFFAVRPEGSVSTLKIQRTERGDSAVYLCASSFTGHITDTQYFGPGTRLTVL.

The rearrangement uses TRBV19 and TRBJ1-2, with 9 bases fitting TRBD1. The trim removed 3 bases at V and 1 base at J, leaving 0 bases unmatched. The CDR3 runs 14 residues. The germline V gene encodes CDR1 LNHDA and CDR2 SQIVND (reference sequence). The CDR3 sequence: CASSMGQGNYGYTF. CDR3 nucleotide sequence: TGTGCCAGTAGTATGGGACAGGGTAACTATGGCTACACCTTC.

This chain links TRBV28 with TRBJ1-5; D perhaps matches TRBD1 (6 bases). CDR3 length: 14 residues. V gave up 8 bases and J gave up 2 bases, with 13 bases separating them. Germline CDR1 is MDHEN and CDR2 is SYDVKM. The CDR3 bases are TGTGCCAGCGCACAGGGAGTAGGCAATCAGCCCCAGCATTTT. Amino acid sequence: CASAQGVGNQPQHF.

This sequence joins TRBV14 and TRBJ1-1; D uncertain. Per germline, CDR1 SGHDN and CDR2 FVKESK. The ends were cut back, 1 base at V and 6 bases at J, with 3 bases in the middle. The length of the CDR3 is 11 residues. As DNA, the CDR3 is TGTGCCAGCAGCCAAGGCGCTGAAGCTTTCTTT. It is translated as CASSQGAEAFF.

This chain uses TRBV5-1 with TRBJ1-5, with 8 bases identical to TRBD1. Trimming at V came to 5 bases and at J to 7 bases, leaving 11 bases not matched to a gene. The CDR3 covers 15 residues. Germline V CDR1 and CDR2: SGHRS, YFSETQ. This CDR3 reads CASSPGTGRSQPQHF. The CDR3 coding sequence is TGCGCCAGCAGTCCCGGGACAGGTCGGAGCCAGCCCCAGCATTTT.

The CDR3 DNA sequence: TGTGCCAGCAGCAAGAAGGGGCTAGCGGGCGGGACCGGGGAGCTGTTTTTT. Amino acid sequence: CASSKKGLAGGTGELFF. The chain has TRBV7-2 and TRBJ2-2, with 8 bases identical to TRBD2. Losses at the gene ends were 5 bases for V and 5 bases for J; bases not matched to a gene: 13. Per the germline V gene, CDR1 is SGHTA and CDR2 is FQGNSA. This CDR3 region has 17 residues.

The genes are TRBV4-1 and TRBJ2-4; 9 nucleotides align to TRBD1. Germline V gives CDR1 MGHRA, CDR2 YSYEKL. The CDR3 contains 17 residues. Losses at the gene ends were 2 bases for V and 9 bases for J; bases not matched to a gene: 14. The CDR3 loop is CASSQTERQGVGSIQYF. CDR3 DNA: TGCGCCAGCAGCCAAACCGAACGACAGGGGGTGGGAAGCATTCAGTACTTC.

Turning to this clone: Other DNA sequences in the same sample also yield this CDR3. The J gene is TRBJ2-7, the V gene TRBV18; D gene unclear. V gave up 0 bases and J gave up 0 bases, with 6 bases separating them. The CDR3 runs to 14 residues. Germline V gene data show CDR1 as KGHSH and CDR2 as LQKENI. The CDR3 coding sequence is TGTGCCAGCTCACCACCGCGTCTCTCCTACGAGCAGTACTTC. This encodes CASSPPRLSYEQYF.

DNA for the CDR3: TGTGCCAGCAGCGGCCAGGGGAGGGGGTACACCGGGGAGCTGTTTTTT. Amino acids: CASSGQGRGYTGELFF. The chain carries TRBV9 and TRBJ2-2, with D possibly matching TRBD2 (7 bases). Germline assignment: CDR1 SGDLS and CDR2 YYNGEE. This CDR3 contains 16 residues. Trimming left V 3 bases short and J 3 bases short, with 15 bases between.

The V gene is TRBV19, the J gene TRBJ1-2; D is undetermined. CDR1 and CDR2 (germline): LNHDA, SQIVND (reference sequence). Trimming pared 5 bases from V and 4 bases from J, leaving 23 bases between. The CDR3 contains 17 residues. The CDR3 DNA sequence: TGTGCCAGTAGTCCGAACGGGAACCAGCTTTCAATCTATGGCTACACCTTC. This sequence encodes CASSPNGNQLSIYGYTF.

V gene TRBV27 combines with J gene TRBJ1-2; no definite D call. CDR3 size: 13 residues. Germline CDR1 and CDR2: MNHEY and SMNVEV (reference sequence). Trimming took off 5 bases at V and 8 bases at J, with 15 bases between the two ends. Here the CDR3 DNA reads TGTGCCAGCAGTCCCAGGAGGAGAGCGGGCTACACCTTC. As protein: CASSPRRRAGYTF.

The DNA for the CDR3 is TGTGCCAGCAGCAGGGATAGCACAGATACGCAGTATTTT. Encoded protein: CASSRDSTDTQYF. V usage is TRBV28 and J usage is TRBJ2-3; a possible D gene is TRBD1 (5 bases). This CDR3 comprises 13 residues. Germline loops: CDR1 MDHEN, CDR2 SYDVKM. Trimming took 6 bases from V and 0 from J, leaving 7 bases between them.

The chain employs TRBV18 and TRBJ2-3, with 10 bases that match TRBD1. CDR3 length: 15 amino acids. The germline gives CDR1 KGHSH, CDR2 LQKENI. Trimming cost V 6 bases and J 4 bases; bases outside gene matches: 7. CDR3 protein: CASSTWGQGSDTQYF. CDR3 DNA: TGTGCCAGCTCTACCTGGGGACAGGGGTCAGATACGCAGTATTTT.

The rearrangement uses TRBV2 and TRBJ1-2; 7 positions match TRBD1. This CDR3 has 16 amino acids. V gave up 0 bases and J gave up 6 bases; unmatched junction bases: 10. Germline V gene data show CDR1 as SNHLY and CDR2 as FYNNEI. The CDR3 DNA follows: TGTGCCAGCAGTGAAGCGTGGGTGGACAGGTATAATGGCTACACCTTC. Translation: CASSEAWVDRYNGYTF. The variable domain in full, with the rest retrieved from reference TRBV2 and TRBJ1-2, is EPEVTQTPSHQVTQMGQEVILRCVPISNHLYFYWYRQILGQKVEFLVSFYNNEISEKSEIFDDQFSVERPDGSNFTLKIRSTKLEDSAMYFCASSEAWVDRYNGYTFGSGTRLTVV.

This clone was picked up a small number of times. The CDR3 spells CASTKPIYEQYF. For the CDR3, the DNA is TGTGCCAGCACCAAGCCCATCTACGAGCAGTACTTC. The rearrangement links TRBV6-1 to TRBJ2-5; D ambiguous. Matching the DNA end better, TRBJ2-7 makes the J call doubtful. The CDR3 spans 12 residues. Germline CDR1 reads MNHNS; CDR2 reads SASEGT.

The rearrangement uses TRBV19 and TRBJ2-2; 11 nucleotides match TRBD2. The V segment lost 4 bases and the J segment 1 base; nucleotides outside the gene matches: 5. Germline CDR1 reads LNHDA; CDR2 reads SQIVND (reference sequence). This CDR3 comprises 17 residues. CDR3 coding DNA: TGTGCCAGTAGTAGGCCTAGCGGGAGGCAGAACACCGGGGAGCTGTTTTTT. Encoded protein: CASSRPSGRQNTGELFF.

The chain has TRBV4-2 and TRBJ1-5; no reliable D call. Germline assignment: CDR1 LGHNA and CDR2 YNFKEQ. This CDR3 is built from 17 residues. Trimming stripped 0 bases from V and 0 bases from J, with 12 bases between. The chain's CDR3 is CASSQDNPRYSNQPQHF. The CDR3 bases are TGTGCCAGCAGCCAAGATAACCCCAGATATAGCAATCAGCCCCAGCATTTT.

This chain joins TRBV29-1 and TRBJ2-4; weak D call: TRBD2 (5 bases). In germline, CDR1 is SQVTM, CDR2 ANQGSEA. The CDR3 sequence is 15 residues long. Trimming cost V 5 bases and J 0 bases, with 14 bases left between them. The CDR3 DNA follows: TGCAGCGTTCTAAGGCCCGGACTAGCCAAAAACATTCAGTACTTC. Translated: CSVLRPGLAKNIQYF.

The chain uses TRBV6-1 and TRBJ1-6; D possibly corresponds to TRBD1 (5 bases). The V end was cut by 4 bases, the J end by 0 bases, with 19 bases between. Germline V gene lookup returns CDR1 MNHNS and CDR2 SASEGT. The CDR3 length is 19 residues. This CDR3 is CASSVLKTEKSSYNSPLHF. CDR3 bases: TGTGCCAGCAGTGTACTAAAGACAGAAAAGAGCTCCTATAATTCACCCCTCCACTTT.

The CDR3 region has the DNA TGTGCCAGCAGCCCCAGACAGAAGAACACCGGGGAGCTGTTTTTT. Protein sequence: CASSPRQKNTGELFF. The chain carries TRBV7-9 and TRBJ2-2; TRBD1 might be the D (5 bases). CDR3 size: 15 residues. Deletions cut 5 bases from V and 1 base from J, with 11 bases between. Per the germline V gene, CDR1 is SEHNR and CDR2 is FQNEAQ (reference sequence).